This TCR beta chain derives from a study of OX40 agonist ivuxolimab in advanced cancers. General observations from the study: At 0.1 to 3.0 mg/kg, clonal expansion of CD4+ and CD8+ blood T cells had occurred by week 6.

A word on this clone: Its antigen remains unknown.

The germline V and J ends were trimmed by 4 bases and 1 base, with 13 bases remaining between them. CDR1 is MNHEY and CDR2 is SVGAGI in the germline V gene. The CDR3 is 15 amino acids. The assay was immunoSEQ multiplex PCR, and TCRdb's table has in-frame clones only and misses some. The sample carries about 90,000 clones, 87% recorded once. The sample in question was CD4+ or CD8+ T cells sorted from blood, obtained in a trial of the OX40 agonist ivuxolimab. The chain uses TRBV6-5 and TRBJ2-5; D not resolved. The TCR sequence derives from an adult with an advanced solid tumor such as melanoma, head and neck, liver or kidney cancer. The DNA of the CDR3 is TGTGCCAGCAGTTTATCGGCTGCCACCCAAGAGACCCAGTACTTC. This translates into CASSLSAATQETQYF.